This TCR beta chain was sequenced during a study of OX40 agonist ivuxolimab in advanced cancers. Findings and limits, study-wide: Expanded clones were, on average, more numerous among CD8+ T cells than CD4+.

Germline CDR1 is KGHSH and CDR2 is LQKENI. Trimming removed 3 bases at V and 8 bases at J, with 7 bases between. This CDR3 has 11 residues. The repertoire was sequenced with immunoSEQ multiplex PCR; TCRdb's copy has only in-frame clones and lacks some. Seen here are 90,000 to 150,000 clones, around 87% observed once, and the top ten hold approximately 0.51%. Note on this clone: Its antigen is not known.

The rearrangement uses TRBV18 and TRBJ1-1; D is ambiguous. The clonotype comes from an adult with an advanced solid tumor such as melanoma, head and neck, liver or kidney cancer. The sample was CD4+ or CD8+ T cells sorted from blood, taken in a trial of the OX40 agonist ivuxolimab. CDR3 residues: CASSPEREAFF. Written as DNA, the CDR3 is TGTGCCAGCTCACCTGAAAGGGAAGCTTTCTTT.